One and the same sample provided the 13 T cell receptor beta chains below, sequenced in a study of blood T cell repertoires in COVID-19 (dated by TCRdb to 2018 to 2020). Library generation was performed with the immunoSEQ multiplex PCR assay. TCRdb took this table from immuneACCESS and kept in-frame rearrangements with V and J called. Such tables lack part of the clones; where checked against another copy, unresolved V genes explain under half of the gap, and the rest is unexplained. Across this sample there are about 280,000 clones, with 86% seen only once. The top ten clonotypes cover around 9% of the sample. Sequenced: peripheral blood. These receptors all stem from a man aged 35 to 55 with active or convalescent COVID-19.

This clone was observed a few times. The genes are TRBV7-6 and TRBJ1-2; D call uncertain. The CDR3 is made up of 14 amino acids. Trimming stripped 5 bases from V and 3 bases from J, with 13 bases between. The germline V gene encodes CDR1 SGHVS and CDR2 FNYEAQ. For the CDR3, the DNA is TGTGCCAGCAGCCCCGGACTGAGAGACTATGGCTACACCTTC. Amino acid sequence: CASSPGLRDYGYTF.

This chain uses TRBV6-5 with TRBJ1-2; TRBD1 might be the D (6 bases). Trimming cost V 4 bases and J 6 bases, with 21 bases left between them. Germline lookup yields CDR1 MNHEY and CDR2 SVGAGI. This CDR3 is built from 16 residues. CDR3 nucleotides: TGTGCCAGCAGTTCACCCGATCAGGGGAAGGGAGATGGCTACACCTTC. This sequence encodes CASSSPDQGKGDGYTF.

This sequence joins TRBV19 and TRBJ1-5; D is possibly TRBD1 (6 bases). This CDR3 comprises 15 residues. Per germline, CDR1 LNHDA and CDR2 SQIVND (reference sequence). V was shortened by 0 bases and J by 3 bases, with 9 bases between the two germline ends. The CDR3 is CASSIDLGANQPQHF. In nucleotides, the CDR3 is TGTGCCAGTAGTATAGATTTGGGGGCCAATCAGCCCCAGCATTTT.

The chain couples TRBV25-1 to TRBJ2-3; weak D call: TRBD2 (6 bases). Trimming stripped 5 bases from V and 3 bases from J, with 9 bases between. This CDR3 contains 13 residues. Germline V gene sequence: CDR1 MGHDK, CDR2 SYGVNS. CDR3 sequence (DNA): TGTGCCAGCAGTATCGGAGGGACAGATACGCAGTATTTT. Protein product: CASSIGGTDTQYF.

The chain has TRBV14 and TRBJ2-1, with 8 bases identical to TRBD2. The junction had 12 bases not matched to a gene; V was cut back by 4 bases and J by 7 bases. The CDR3 runs 16 residues. Germline V gives CDR1 SGHDN, CDR2 FVKESK. CDR3 DNA sequence: TGTGCCAGCAGCCGATTCGCGGGAGGAGGTTGGAATGAGCAGTTCTTC. Residues: CASSRFAGGGWNEQFF.

This clone turned up a few times. V is TRBV5-5 and J is TRBJ2-7; D remains ambiguous. Germline V CDR1 and CDR2: SGHKS, YYEKEE (reference sequence). V lost 2 bases and J 0 bases, leaving 6 bases between the germline ends. The CDR3 is 13 amino acids. DNA of the CDR3: TGTGCCAGCAGCTTTAGGAGCTCCTACGAGCAGTACTTC. Translated: CASSFRSSYEQYF.

The rearrangement uses TRBV27 and TRBJ2-3; 7 bases agree with TRBD1. Germline CDR1 and CDR2: MNHEY and SMNVEV (reference sequence). The CDR3 is made up of 12 amino acids. J gave up 8 bases and V 5 bases, and 4 bases lay outside the gene matches. CDR3 coding DNA: TGTGCCAGCAGTCTCACAGGGGTTACGCAGTATTTT. This encodes CASSLTGVTQYF.

This clone was detected only a few times. This chain uses TRBV18 with TRBJ1-5, with D unresolved. Trimming cost V 8 bases and J 4 bases, with 9 bases left between them. The CDR3 runs to 12 residues. Germline lookup yields CDR1 KGHSH and CDR2 LQKENI. CDR3 residues: CASHGGNQPQHF. The CDR3 DNA reads as TGTGCCAGCCACGGTGGTAATCAGCCCCAGCATTTT.

CDR3 residues: CASSSGGGELFF. CDR3 nucleotide sequence: TGTGCCAGCAGTTCAGGGGGCGGGGAGCTGTTTTTT. This rearrangement joins TRBV28 to TRBJ2-2; 7 bases line up with TRBD1. CDR1 and CDR2 (germline): MDHEN, SYDVKM. CDR3 size: 12 residues. J gave up 7 bases and V 4 bases, and 0 bases lay outside the gene matches.

This clone was recorded once. The chain links TRBV6-5 to TRBJ2-7; TRBD1 aligns across 9 bases. The CDR3 loop spans 14 amino acids. The ends lost 1 base at V and 5 bases at J; junction bases unmatched: 3. The germline V gene encodes CDR1 MNHEY and CDR2 SVGAGI. CDR3 residues: CASSYWGQGDEQYF. CDR3 nucleotides: TGTGCCAGCAGTTACTGGGGACAGGGTGACGAGCAGTACTTC.

The chain employs TRBV27 and TRBJ2-7; a weak D match, TRBD2 (6 bases). V was shortened by 3 bases and J by 6 bases, with 9 bases between the two germline ends. Germline loops: CDR1 MNHEY, CDR2 SMNVEV (reference sequence). This CDR3 comprises 12 residues. CDR3 nucleotide sequence: TGTGCCAGCAGTTTCCCCGGGGGCGAGCAGTACTTC. Translation gives CASSFPGGEQYF.

The count of this clone is one. The V and J genes are TRBV6-1 and TRBJ2-1; TRBD2 agrees at 15 bases. The CDR3 spans 19 residues. The V gene's germline CDR1 is MNHNS and CDR2 SASEGT. Germline trimming cut 4 bases from V and 2 bases from J; bases unmatched to any gene: 9. DNA of the CDR3: TGTGCCAGCAGTGCCCTTCCCAGGACTAGCGGGAGGGCCTACAATGAGCAGTTCTTC. Amino acids: CASSALPRTSGRAYNEQFF.

The chain couples TRBV6-4 to TRBJ2-2; D uncertain. The CDR3 is 13 residues long. Germline V gene lookup returns CDR1 MRHNA and CDR2 SNTAGT. V gave up 4 bases and J gave up 7 bases, with 10 bases separating them. CDR3 DNA: TGTGCCAGCAGTGGAAATCCGGGCGGGGAGCTGTTTTTT. Its protein product is CASSGNPGGELFF.